These 26 T cell receptor beta chains share one sample of origin, sequenced in a study of blood T cell repertoires in COVID-19. Generated by immunoSEQ multiplex PCR, the TCRdb table keeps only in-frame clones and is missing some. The table shows roughly 250,000 clones, with about 89% occurring only once. The sequencing sample was made of PBMCs or T cells enriched from blood (not recorded which). These receptors all stem from a man in his forties who had recovered from COVID-19.

The V gene is TRBV7-6, the J gene TRBJ2-1, with 7 bases fitting TRBD2. Losses at the gene ends were 1 base for V and 9 bases for J; bases not matched to a gene: 6. The CDR3 has 14 amino acids. Germline CDR1 SGHVS, CDR2 FNYEAQ. The DNA for the CDR3 is TGTGCCAGCAGCTTAGGACTAGCCGTCGCTGAGCAGTTCTTC. Its translation is CASSLGLAVAEQFF.

The chain couples TRBV4-1 to TRBJ1-6, with TRBD1 as a possible D gene (6 bases). V lost 4 bases and J 7 bases, leaving 20 bases between the germline ends. The CDR3 runs 17 residues. CDR1 and CDR2 from the germline V gene are MGHRA and YSYEKL. DNA for the CDR3: TGCGCCAGCAGCCGCGCCCGTCAGGACAGCGGAAATTCACCCCTCCACTTT. Translating gives CASSRARQDSGNSPLHF.

This clone showed up just once. The V call is TRBV28, the J call TRBJ1-6; 9 nucleotides match TRBD1. CDR3 length equals 15 residues. The junction had 11 bases not matched to a gene; V was cut back by 6 bases and J by 11 bases. Per the germline V gene, CDR1 is MDHEN and CDR2 is SYDVKM. Here the CDR3 reads CASSRMGQGRAPLHF. The CDR3 nucleotides read TGTGCCAGCAGCCGGATGGGACAGGGAAGGGCACCCCTCCACTTT.

This clone was observed a single time. This chain uses TRBV11-3 with TRBJ1-1; D perhaps matches TRBD1 (5 bases). This CDR3 region has 15 residues. Trimming shortened V by 2 bases and J by 1 base, and 11 bases separated the two germline ends. Germline V gene lookup returns CDR1 SGHNT and CDR2 YENEEA. The CDR3 DNA follows: TGTGCCAGCAGCTTACCAGGGACTAAGAACACTGAAGCTTTCTTT. Translating gives CASSLPGTKNTEAFF.

The V call is TRBV5-1, the J call TRBJ2-5; no firm D call. This CDR3 region has 15 residues. From germline, CDR1 is SGHRS and CDR2 YFSETQ. V lost 4 bases, J lost 4 bases, and 17 bases lay in between. CDR3 in DNA: TGCGCCAGCAGCCCCCTGACACCGAACGGAGAGACCCAGTACTTC. It yields the protein CASSPLTPNGETQYF.

The rearrangement uses TRBV7-3 and TRBJ2-1; 11 bases match TRBD2. The length of the CDR3 is 16 residues. Trimming removed 5 bases from V and 2 bases from J; junction bases left unmatched: 5. Germline lookup yields CDR1 SGHTA and CDR2 FQGTGA. CDR3 protein: CASSRVAGGTYNEQFF. CDR3 bases: TGTGCCAGCAGCCGAGTAGCGGGAGGGACCTACAATGAGCAGTTCTTC.

The rearrangement joins TRBV9 to TRBJ2-3; 9 bases are a match to TRBD2. The length of the CDR3 is 18 residues. The germline V gene has CDR1 SGDLS and CDR2 YYNGEE. V dropped 4 bases and J dropped 0; count of bases not matched to a gene: 12. The CDR3 DNA reads as TGTGCCAGCAGCACCGGGACTAGCCCCCTTGAAAGCACAGATACGCAGTATTTT. Protein sequence: CASSTGTSPLESTDTQYF.

The chain recombines TRBV25-1 with TRBJ2-1; D perhaps matches TRBD1 (5 bases). The CDR3 totals 14 residues. CDR1 and CDR2 (germline): MGHDK, SYGVNS. Trimming removed 6 bases at V and 4 bases at J, with 13 bases between. The chain's CDR3 is CASRSTGSYNEQFF. The CDR3 region has the DNA TGTGCCAGCAGGTCAACAGGCTCATACAATGAGCAGTTCTTC.

The V gene is TRBV11-1, the J gene TRBJ2-3, with D perhaps TRBD2 (5 bases). V lost 5 bases, J lost 0 bases, and 9 bases lay in between. This CDR3 comprises 14 residues. CDR1 SGHAT and CDR2 FQDESV come from the germline V gene (reference sequence). This chain's CDR3 is CASSPGISTDTQYF. DNA for the CDR3: TGTGCCAGCAGCCCGGGGATTAGCACAGATACGCAGTATTTT.

V is TRBV18 and J is TRBJ2-3, with 13 bases that match TRBD2. CDR1 and CDR2 (germline): KGHSH, LQKENI. The length of the CDR3 is 16 residues. V shed 2 bases, J shed 10 bases, and the junction held 9 bases outside the gene matches. The CDR3 DNA follows: TGTGCCAGCTCACCAAATTTCGGGACTAGCGGGACTGCGCAGTATTTT. This translates into CASSPNFGTSGTAQYF.

The chain carries TRBV7-8 and TRBJ1-1; D is possibly TRBD1 (6 bases). Germline V CDR1 and CDR2: SGHVS, FQNEAQ. CDR3 length: 12 residues. Trimming shortened V by 8 bases and J by 1 base, and 8 bases separated the two germline ends. The CDR3 spells CASGTPNTEAFF. The CDR3 region has the DNA TGTGCCAGCGGGACACCGAACACTGAAGCTTTCTTT.

The chain is built from TRBV28 and TRBJ2-7; D may be TRBD2 (5 bases). This CDR3 region has 12 residues. Germline V gene lookup returns CDR1 MDHEN and CDR2 SYDVKM. Trimming took off 1 base at V and 8 bases at J, with 9 bases between the two ends. The CDR3 is CASSLLEGKQYF. The CDR3 nucleotides read TGTGCCAGCAGTTTATTAGAGGGCAAGCAGTACTTC.

This sequence joins TRBV7-8 and TRBJ2-1; D remains unclear. CDR1 SGHVS and CDR2 FQNEAQ come from the germline V gene. The V gene lost 4 bases and the J gene lost 7 bases, with 14 bases spanning the gap. The CDR3 sequence is 14 residues long. CDR3 DNA: TGTGCCAGCAGCTCCCCGAGTGGTCCTAATGAGCAGTTCTTC. Its translation: CASSSPSGPNEQFF.

The rearrangement uses TRBV2 and TRBJ2-2, with a weak D call TRBD2 (5 bases). Trimming took 4 bases from V and 7 from J, leaving 10 bases between them. The CDR3 is 13 residues long. CDR1 is SNHLY and CDR2 is FYNNEI in the germline V gene. The CDR3 region is CASSVDWGGELFF. Written as DNA, the CDR3 is TGTGCCAGCAGTGTGGACTGGGGCGGGGAGCTGTTTTTT.

About this clone: The junction does not match germline at one end; this may be a read error. The chain combines TRBV28 with TRBJ2-7; D remains unclear. Germline V lookup: CDR1 MDHEN, CDR2 SYDVKM. The CDR3 is 12 amino acids. The CDR3 coding sequence is TGTGCCAGCAGTCCCCGTCTTTCGGGTGTTGACTTC. This sequence encodes CASSPRLSGVDF.

The chain is built from TRBV6-5 and TRBJ2-3, with TRBD2 matching 10 bases. The trim removed 6 bases at V and 4 bases at J, leaving 4 bases unmatched. In germline, CDR1 is MNHEY, CDR2 SVGAGI. This CDR3 has 14 residues. The CDR3 spells CASRSSGRADTQYF. CDR3 sequence (DNA): TGTGCCAGCAGATCTAGCGGGAGAGCAGATACGCAGTATTTT.

This clone has only a few counts. The rearrangement uses TRBV7-3 and TRBJ2-5, with 10 bases that match TRBD2. The junction had 5 bases not matched to a gene; V was cut back by 5 bases and J by 5 bases. The CDR3 has 14 amino acids. The germline CDR1 and CDR2 sequences are SGHTA and FQGTGA. CDR3: CASSASGSKETQYF. Here the CDR3 DNA reads TGTGCCAGCAGCGCTAGCGGGAGTAAGGAGACCCAGTACTTC.

The genes are TRBV9 and TRBJ1-6; D not certain. V gave up 0 bases and J gave up 7 bases, with 8 bases separating them. This CDR3 is built from 14 residues. Germline loops: CDR1 SGDLS, CDR2 YYNGEE. CDR3 DNA: TGTGCCAGCAGCGTAGGGGGAGGCAATTCACCCCTCCACTTT. It translates to CASSVGGGNSPLHF.

The rearrangement links TRBV2 to TRBJ2-5, with 8 bases matching TRBD1. Germline CDR1 reads SNHLY; CDR2 reads FYNNEI. V trimming: 7 bases; J trimming: 2 bases; junction bases outside the gene matches: 12. The CDR3 is 16 residues long. The CDR3 coding sequence is TGTGCCAGCATCCCTCGCGGACAGGGCCCTCAAGAGACCCAGTACTTC. Protein sequence: CASIPRGQGPQETQYF. Supplemented by reference TRBV2 and TRBJ2-5, the full variable domain reads EPEVTQTPSHQVTQMGQEVILRCVPISNHLYFYWYRQILGQKVEFLVSFYNNEISEKSEIFDDQFSVERPDGSNFTLKIRSTKLEDSAMYFCASIPRGQGPQETQYFGPGTRLLVL.

The rearrangement joins TRBV11-2 to TRBJ2-1; D might be TRBD2 (6 bases). The CDR3 is 15 amino acids. In germline, CDR1 is SGHAT, CDR2 FQNNGV. V was pared by 5 bases and J by 0 bases, with 11 bases between. CDR3 sequence reads: CASSTAGRSYNEQFF. The CDR3 coding sequence is TGTGCCAGCAGCACGGCGGGGCGCTCCTACAATGAGCAGTTCTTC.

This chain links TRBV3-1 (or the pseudogene TRBV3-2) with TRBJ1-4; D not resolved. The CDR3 spans 13 residues. Germline CDR1 and CDR2: LGHDT and YNNKEL (reference sequence). V gave up 1 base and J gave up 10 bases, with 10 bases separating them. This CDR3 is CASSQVGERKLFF. CDR3 in DNA: TGTGCCAGCAGCCAAGTGGGAGAAAGAAAACTGTTTTTT.

The rearrangement links TRBV5-1 to TRBJ1-2; D remains ambiguous. The CDR3 length is 12 residues. From germline, CDR1 is SGHRS and CDR2 YFSETQ. Trimming left V 0 bases short and J 6 bases short, with 6 bases between. CDR3 in DNA: TGCGCCAGCAGCTTGGATGGGCATGGCTACACCTTC. Protein: CASSLDGHGYTF.

In its sample, this clone was seen once. The chain has TRBV11-3 and TRBJ2-1, with D possibly matching TRBD1 (6 bases). This CDR3 is 13 amino acids long. CDR1 SGHNT and CDR2 YENEEA come from the germline V gene. V was shortened by 4 bases and J by 11 bases, with 15 bases between the two germline ends. Here the CDR3 reads CASSSQGGHKQFF. The CDR3 DNA sequence: TGTGCCAGCAGCTCCCAAGGGGGTCACAAGCAGTTCTTC.

This chain uses TRBV28 with TRBJ2-7, with TRBD1 matching over 9 bases. This CDR3 is 15 amino acids long. Germline V gene data show CDR1 as MDHEN and CDR2 as SYDVKM. J was trimmed by 5 bases and V by 5 bases; bases with no gene match: 10. CDR3 amino acids: CASSIPGTGLDEQYF. The CDR3 coding sequence is TGTGCCAGCAGTATTCCCGGGACAGGGCTCGACGAGCAGTACTTC.

This clone has more than one count but fewer than ten. This sequence joins TRBV7-2 and TRBJ2-6; 11 positions match TRBD1. V shed 6 bases, J shed 1 base, and the junction held 5 bases outside the gene matches. From germline, CDR1 is SGHTA and CDR2 FQGNSA. This CDR3 spans 17 amino acids. The CDR3 DNA follows: TGTGCCAGCAGGCCGGGACAGGGGGTATCTGGGGCCAACGTCCTGACTTTC. Its protein product is CASRPGQGVSGANVLTF.

This clone came up once. The V gene is TRBV2, the J gene TRBJ1-4; D call uncertain. The CDR3 is made up of 14 amino acids. Germline-derived CDR1 and CDR2 are SNHLY and FYNNEI. The V end lost 4 bases, the J end lost 5 bases, and 11 bases lay between the germline ends. The CDR3 here is CASSVQSPNEKLFF. The CDR3 nucleotides read TGTGCCAGCAGTGTCCAAAGCCCGAATGAAAAACTGTTTTTT.